One sample yielded the 32 T cell receptor beta chains listed below, sequenced in a study of vaccination effects on CD4 cells after COVID-19. No antigens are known for them. Antigen-specific CD4+ T cells were expanded with viral peptide pools in the ViraFEST assay before sequencing. The culture ran for 10 days before CD4+ T cells were isolated. Testing of the vaccine recipients showed negative nucleocapsid antibodies and no prior SARS-CoV-2 infection. Sequencing was performed with immunoSEQ multiplex PCR; in TCRdb, only in-frame clones are kept and a portion is missing. The repertoire includes tens of thousands of clones, approximately 72% of them detected once, and around 19% sits in the top ten. Source: CD4+ T cells from PBMCs cultured with HCoV-NL63 spike peptides, taken before COVID-19 vaccination. The receptors shown here come from a human donor who received a COVID-19 vaccine.

This chain connects TRBV28 to TRBJ2-6; D call uncertain. The CDR3 sequence is 16 residues long. V dropped 6 bases and J dropped 0 bases, with 12 bases sitting between them. CDR1 MDHEN and CDR2 SYDVKM come from the germline V gene. The CDR3 loop is CASRTGRYSGANVLTF. The CDR3, as DNA: TGTGCCAGCAGAACTGGACGCTACTCTGGGGCCAACGTCCTGACTTTC. Variable domain in full (rest from reference TRBV28 and TRBJ2-6): DVKVTQSSRYLVKRTGEKVFLECVQDMDHENMFWYRQDPGLGLRLIYFSYDVKMKEKGDIPEGYSVSREKKERFSLILESASTNQTSMYLCASRTGRYSGANVLTFGAGSRLTVL.

V gene TRBV12-3 or TRBV12-4 combines with J gene TRBJ2-3; D is possibly TRBD1 (5 bases). The CDR3 is 13 residues long. V was cut by 3 bases and J by 8 bases, with 12 bases left in between. This CDR3 reads CASSFRRGSTQYF. DNA of the CDR3: TGTGCCAGCAGTTTCCGTAGGGGAAGTACGCAGTATTTT.

This chain connects TRBV5-4 to TRBJ2-3; TRBD1 matches at 7 bases. The V and J ends lost 0 bases and 4 bases, in that order; junction bases with no gene match: 2. The CDR3 runs 14 residues. The germline gives CDR1 SGHNT, CDR2 YYREEE (reference sequence). The chain's CDR3 is CASSLGQGADTQYF. CDR3 sequence (DNA): TGTGCCAGCAGCTTGGGACAGGGTGCAGATACGCAGTATTTT.

The rearrangement uses TRBV10-3 and TRBJ2-6, with a tentative D call TRBD1 (5 bases). The CDR3 loop spans 17 amino acids. Per germline, CDR1 ENHRY and CDR2 SYGVKD. Trimming pared 3 bases from V and 0 bases from J, leaving 12 bases between. This chain's CDR3 is CAISDSGPRSGANVLTF. DNA of the CDR3: TGTGCCATCAGTGACTCAGGGCCCCGCTCTGGGGCCAACGTCCTGACTTTC.

This chain uses TRBV5-1 with TRBJ2-7, with 8 bases fitting TRBD1. The CDR3 extends over 15 amino acids. Germline V gene lookup returns CDR1 SGHRS and CDR2 YFSETQ. Unmatched junction bases numbered 9, after V lost 4 bases and J lost 3 bases. The CDR3 sequence: CASSRRGGTGYEQYF. In DNA form, the CDR3 reads TGCGCCAGCAGCAGGCGAGGTGGGACAGGCTACGAGCAGTACTTC.

V usage is TRBV5-1 and J usage is TRBJ2-3; the match to TRBD2 covers 8 bases. Trimming removed 4 bases from V and 5 bases from J; junction bases left unmatched: 12. The V gene's germline CDR1 is SGHRS and CDR2 YFSETQ. The length of the CDR3 is 16 residues. The CDR3 sequence: CASSLNIAGLGDTQYF. The CDR3 DNA reads TGCGCCAGCAGCCTCAACATAGCGGGATTGGGAGATACGCAGTATTTT.

This clone was observed a handful of times. The V gene is TRBV14, the J gene TRBJ2-5, with 14 bases identical to TRBD2. V was pared by 4 bases and J by 5 bases, with 12 bases of the junction left unmatched. Germline CDR1 is SGHDN and CDR2 is FVKESK. The CDR3 is made up of 18 amino acids. CDR3 region: CASSPSGLAGGRGETQYF. CDR3 nucleotide sequence: TGTGCCAGCAGCCCCTCCGGACTAGCGGGGGGCAGAGGGGAGACCCAGTACTTC.

J is TRBJ1-4 and V is TRBV4-2; tentatively, D is TRBD1 (5 bases). This CDR3 is 15 amino acids long. V lost 11 bases and J lost 0, with 16 bases in between. The germline V gene has CDR1 LGHNA and CDR2 YNFKEQ. Here the CDR3 reads CAAGGKTATNEKLFF. The DNA for the CDR3 is TGTGCCGCCGGGGGAAAGACTGCAACTAATGAAAAACTGTTTTTT.

The chain employs TRBV5-1 and TRBJ1-1, with D perhaps matching TRBD1 (5 bases). V lost 4 bases and J 3 bases, leaving 13 bases between the germline ends. CDR1 is SGHRS, CDR2 YFSETQ, per germline. This CDR3 region has 14 residues. The CDR3 protein is CASSGRVQDTEAFF. The CDR3, as DNA: TGCGCCAGCAGCGGCAGGGTTCAGGACACTGAAGCTTTCTTT.

The chain combines TRBV11-2 with TRBJ2-5; TRBD1 aligns across 8 bases. Germline CDR1 SGHAT, CDR2 FQNNGV. The V and J ends lost 3 bases and 4 bases, in that order; junction bases with no gene match: 1. This CDR3 contains 13 residues. CDR3 nucleotides: TGTGCCAGCAGCTTTGGACAGGGAGAGACCCAGTACTTC. Residues: CASSFGQGETQYF. The variable domain in full, completed from reference TRBV11-2 and TRBJ2-5, reads EAGVAQSPRYKIIEKRQSVAFWCNPISGHATLYWYQQILGQGPKLLIQFQNNGVVDDSQLPKDRFSAERLKGVDSTLKIQPAKLEDSAVYLCASSFGQGETQYFGPGTRLLVL.

This clone is a singleton in its sample. Here the CDR3 DNA reads TGTGCCAGTAGTATAGCAGGAGCGGGACCTTACGAGCAGTACTTC. Protein: CASSIAGAGPYEQYF. The rearrangement links TRBV19 to TRBJ2-7; 7 bases match TRBD2. V lost 1 base to trimming and J lost 4 bases; unmatched junction nucleotides: 7. This CDR3 contains 15 residues. Germline CDR1 is LNHDA and CDR2 is SQIVND (reference sequence).

The CDR3 reads CASSPGWPNQSDTQYF. In nucleotides, the CDR3 is TGTGCCAGCTCACCTGGCTGGCCCAACCAGTCAGATACGCAGTATTTT. The chain recombines TRBV18 with TRBJ2-3; D remains ambiguous. Germline V lookup: CDR1 KGHSH, CDR2 LQKENI. This CDR3 comprises 16 residues. With 3 bases removed from V and 4 bases from J, the gap between germline ends came to 17 bases.

The rearrangement links TRBV14 to TRBJ2-2; a weak D match, TRBD1 (5 bases). This CDR3 has 15 residues. V was shortened by 4 bases and J by 5 bases, with 14 bases between the two germline ends. Germline CDR1 reads SGHDN; CDR2 reads FVKESK. CDR3 sequence: CASSPGRVVTGELFF. The CDR3, as DNA: TGTGCCAGCAGCCCCGGCAGGGTAGTAACCGGGGAGCTGTTTTTT.

This clone is a singleton in its sample. The chain combines TRBV9 with TRBJ2-5; 8 nucleotides line up with TRBD2. The V segment lost 0 bases and the J segment 3 bases; nucleotides outside the gene matches: 7. Looked up from germline, CDR1 is SGDLS and CDR2 is YYNGEE. The CDR3 extends over 16 amino acids. The CDR3 sequence: CASSVDLAGPKETQYF. The CDR3 DNA reads as TGTGCCAGCAGCGTAGACCTAGCGGGCCCGAAAGAGACCCAGTACTTC.

The chain carries TRBV5-1 and TRBJ1-1, with D possibly matching TRBD1 (5 bases). The CDR3 consists of 13 residues. Germline V gives CDR1 SGHRS, CDR2 YFSETQ. The germline V and J ends were trimmed by 4 bases and 4 bases, with 11 bases remaining between them. Here the CDR3 DNA reads TGCGCCAGCAGCCTTCAGGGTCCCACTGAAGCTTTCTTT. The encoded protein is CASSLQGPTEAFF.

This chain joins TRBV16 and TRBJ2-3, with D perhaps assigned TRBD1 or TRBD2 (5 bases each). The germline gives CDR1 KGHSY, CDR2 FQNENV. This CDR3 is 17 amino acids long. V lost 5 bases and J lost 2, with 20 bases in between. CDR3 amino acids: CASSYGRGGNLTDTQYF. CDR3 DNA sequence: TGTGCCAGCAGCTACGGACGGGGCGGCAACCTCACAGATACGCAGTATTTT.

This chain connects TRBV6-7 to TRBJ1-1; perhaps TRBD1 as D (6 bases). TRBV6-7 is given ORF status, its function remaining uncertain. The CDR3 consists of 14 residues. Trimming took 6 bases from V and 3 from J, leaving 14 bases between them. The chain's CDR3 is CASSHREPYTEAFF. The DNA for the CDR3 is TGTGCCAGCAGCCACAGGGAACCGTACACTGAAGCTTTCTTT.

The chain has TRBV7-2 and TRBJ1-2, with D hard to call. CDR1 and CDR2 (germline): SGHTA, FQGNSA. Trimming left V 5 bases short and J 8 bases short, with 12 bases between. CDR3 size: 12 residues. The chain's CDR3 is CASSPGVSGYTF. DNA for the CDR3: TGTGCCAGCAGCCCAGGCGTGAGCGGCTACACCTTC.

The chain couples TRBV6-2 or TRBV6-3 to TRBJ1-1; the D is unclear. This CDR3 has 16 amino acids. Germline CDR1 and CDR2: MNHEY and SVGEGT. Trimming took 2 bases from V and 4 from J, leaving 17 bases between them. The CDR3 bases are TGTGCCAGCAGTTACAGTATAGCCCCCCAGAGCACTGAAGCTTTCTTT. Translated, it gives CASSYSIAPQSTEAFF.

This clone has only a few counts. CDR3 loop: CASSAPPGGVSAEAFF. The CDR3 DNA reads as TGTGCCAGCAGCGCGCCACCAGGGGGCGTATCGGCTGAAGCTTTCTTT. The V and J genes are TRBV28 and TRBJ1-1; 8 bases line up with TRBD1. J was trimmed by 6 bases and V by 6 bases; bases with no gene match: 15. The germline CDR1 and CDR2 sequences are MDHEN and SYDVKM. The CDR3 runs 16 residues.

This chain joins TRBV9 and TRBJ1-2, with a possible D match to TRBD1 (5 bases). The CDR3 contains 15 residues. The V and J ends lost 4 bases and 0 bases respectively, with 13 bases between them. In germline, CDR1 is SGDLS, CDR2 YYNGEE. CDR3 coding DNA: TGTGCCAGCAGCCCCCGGGACGTTACTAACTATGGCTACACCTTC. Residues: CASSPRDVTNYGYTF. Looking up the rest from reference TRBV9 and TRBJ1-2 gives the full variable domain: DSGVTQTPKHLITATGQRVTLRCSPRSGDLSVYWYQQSLDQGLQFLIQYYNGEERAKGNILERFSAQQFPDLHSELNLSSLELGDSALYFCASSPRDVTNYGYTFGSGTRLTVV.

This rearrangement joins TRBV19 to TRBJ2-3; D is unclear. The germline CDR1 and CDR2 sequences are LNHDA and SQIVND (reference sequence). The CDR3 consists of 17 residues. V was trimmed by 5 bases and J by 1 base, leaving 19 bases between them. The CDR3 sequence: CASSLTLGFSRTDTQYF. The DNA of the CDR3 is TGTGCCAGTAGTCTAACCCTAGGGTTCTCCCGCACAGATACGCAGTATTTT.

This clone has a handful of counts. The J gene is TRBJ1-2, the V gene TRBV20-1, with no clear D. The V and J ends lost 3 bases and 2 bases respectively, with 10 bases between them. Germline V lookup: CDR1 DFQATT, CDR2 SNEGSKA (reference sequence). The CDR3 has 13 amino acids. The CDR3 bases are TGCAGTGCTAGTTATCGAGGGAACTATGGCTACACCTTC. It encodes CSASYRGNYGYTF.

The chain joins TRBV5-1 to TRBJ2-1; 14 bases line up with TRBD2. The CDR3 length is 17 residues. The germline V gene encodes CDR1 SGHRS and CDR2 YFSETQ. J gave up 2 bases and V 0 bases, and 1 base lay outside the gene matches. The CDR3 reads CASSLGGLAGAYNEQFF. The CDR3 nucleotides read TGCGCCAGCAGCTTGGGGGGACTAGCGGGAGCCTACAATGAGCAGTTCTTC.

This clone occurred once. This CDR3 is also generated by other DNA sequences in the sample. The chain is built from TRBV19 and TRBJ2-7; D remains unclear. Trimming pared 5 bases from V and 4 bases from J, leaving 9 bases between. The CDR3 consists of 12 residues. The germline V gene has CDR1 LNHDA and CDR2 SQIVND (reference sequence). The CDR3 region is CASSPGRYEQYF. CDR3 nucleotides: TGTGCCAGTAGTCCCGGCCGTTACGAGCAGTACTTC.

The gene calls are TRBV6-6 and TRBJ2-1; 8 bases line up with TRBD2. J lost 7 bases, V lost 6 bases, and 11 bases had no gene match. In germline, CDR1 is MNHNY, CDR2 SVGAGI (reference sequence). The CDR3 runs 15 residues. This CDR3 reads CASSPGTSSRNEQFF. CDR3 coding DNA: TGTGCCAGCAGCCCCGGGACTAGTTCTAGGAATGAGCAGTTCTTC.

This chain links TRBV6-5 with TRBJ2-7; D remains unclear. V shed 2 bases and J shed 2 bases, with 7 bases lying between them. CDR3 length equals 13 residues. Germline CDR1 and CDR2: MNHEY and SVGAGI. Here the CDR3 reads CASSYGQTYEQYF. CDR3 coding DNA: TGTGCCAGCAGTTACGGTCAGACCTACGAGCAGTACTTC.

J is TRBJ1-1 and V is TRBV6-5, with D possibly matching TRBD1 (5 bases). The CDR3 contains 12 residues. Per the germline V gene, CDR1 is MNHEY and CDR2 is SVGAGI. The ends were cut back, 8 bases at V and 5 bases at J, with 12 bases in the middle. CDR3 sequence reads: CASRGVNTEAFF. The CDR3 region has the DNA TGTGCCAGCCGGGGGGTAAATACTGAAGCTTTCTTT.

This clone was counted between two and nine times. This sequence joins TRBV30 and TRBJ2-7; D may be TRBD1 or TRBD2 (7 bases each). The germline V gene has CDR1 GTSNPN and CDR2 SVGIG (reference sequence). The CDR3 runs 17 residues. V shed 0 bases and J shed 2 bases, with 20 bases lying between them. CDR3 DNA: TGTGCCTGGAGTGTAGGTATTTGGTCAGGGGGGGCCTACGAGCAGTACTTC. This translates into CAWSVGIWSGGAYEQYF.

This clone came up once. The chain is built from TRBV2 and TRBJ2-1; no reliable D call. The CDR3 has 14 amino acids. Germline CDR1 reads SNHLY; CDR2 reads FYNNEI. The V end lost 3 bases, the J end lost 1 base, and 7 bases lay between the germline ends. The CDR3 here is CASSENRSYNEQFF. CDR3 coding DNA: TGTGCCAGCAGTGAGAACCGTTCCTACAATGAGCAGTTCTTC.

The gene calls are TRBV2 and TRBJ1-6, with 8 bases matching TRBD1. CDR1 is SNHLY and CDR2 is FYNNEI in the germline V gene. V lost 6 bases, J lost 7 bases, and 8 bases stayed unmatched. This CDR3 comprises 15 residues. DNA of the CDR3: TGTGCCAGCAGGATTGACAGGGGCGCGAATTCACCCCTCCACTTT. Translation gives CASRIDRGANSPLHF.

The V and J genes are TRBV2 and TRBJ1-1; possibly TRBD1 for D (5 bases). V was pared by 0 bases and J by 10 bases, with 12 bases between. Germline assignment: CDR1 SNHLY and CDR2 FYNNEI. This CDR3 has 13 amino acids. The CDR3 DNA sequence: TGTGCCAGCAGTGAAGCGCTTATGGGGGGAGCTTTCTTT. It specifies CASSEALMGGAFF.